This T cell receptor (beta chain) was obtained from a study of radiation and T cells in renal cell carcinoma. Profiling relied on immunoSEQ multiplex PCR, and the TCRdb table lists in-frame clones only, not all of them. The sample carries around 20,000 clones, 40% to 55% recorded once. Trimming cost V 3 bases and J 1 base; bases outside gene matches: 5. CDR1 is KGHSH, CDR2 LQKENI, per germline. This CDR3 spans 16 amino acids. Treatment given: 15 Gy SBRT to primary tumor, nephrectomy 4 weeks later. Nephrectomy followed 15 Gy stereotactic body radiation by 4 weeks. The sequence was obtained from a woman aged 50 to 60 with renal cell carcinoma. V gene TRBV18 combines with J gene TRBJ2-7; 11 bases are shared with TRBD2. The material was tumor tissue, obtained from a patient whose treatment included radiotherapy and nephrectomy. The CDR3 is CASSPGLAGGSYEQYF. In nucleotides, the CDR3 is TGTGCCAGCTCACCCGGACTAGCGGGCGGGTCCTACGAGCAGTACTTC.